This T cell receptor (beta chain) was recovered during a study of regulatory T cells in long-lasting Graves disease (dated by TCRdb to the early 2020s). Broadly, across the study: To count as having persistent Graves' disease, a patient had to have received antithyroid drug treatment for over 5 years with TSH receptor autoantibodies remaining persistently positive. Persistent Graves' disease patients were compared with newly diagnosed Graves' disease patients by peripheral blood TCR sequencing and RNA sequencing. The study was registered as a clinical trial and conducted in China. A total of roughly 33 samples underwent TCR sequencing: some 13 from persistent and around 20 from newly diagnosed Graves' disease patients. Antithyroid drugs had been taken for approximately 10 years on average by persistent Graves' disease patients in the clinical cohort. The investigation overall reported the following: The authors acknowledged the small sample size as a limitation that may reduce accuracy. Sequencing and analysis were limited to the TCR beta chain. Compared with newly diagnosed patients, patients with persistent Graves' disease had lower TCR Shannon entropy and fewer highly expanded clones, which suggests clonal expansion. Patients with persistent disease shared more public clonotypes (approximately 2,500) than newly diagnosed patients did (approximately 1,000). Only peripheral blood was studied, because thyroid tissue, the primary lesion, was inaccessible.

The sample's time point, from its label and the paper: persistent/refractory GD, antithyroid drugs over 5 years with positive TRAb. For both TCR sequencing and RNA sequencing, RNA was extracted from PBMCs in TRIzol. The diagnosis of Graves' disease followed American Thyroid Association guidelines. The patients came from an endocrinology department in Xi'an, China. Each patient gave approximately 8.8 milliliters of peripheral blood, collected in an EDTA anticoagulant tube. Ficoll Paque Plus density gradient separation was used to isolate PBMCs, and no additional T cell sorting was done. An Agilent 2100 Bioanalyzer and agarose gel were used to check RNA quality, and a NanoDrop 2000 was used to measure RNA concentration. Library preparation was by multiplex PCR. TCRdb lists the instrument as Illumina HiSeq 4000. TCR beta libraries were built with iRepertoire HTBI primers and Arm-PCR amplification of CDR3 regions. Before sequencing, the PCR products underwent gel purification. On the study's bioinformatics: Gene usage analysis of CDR3 amino acid clonotypes used the roughly 62 TRBV and 14 TRBJ segments found across samples. COPE and FqMerger were used to merge the filtered high-quality paired reads into contigs. BLAST was used to align contigs to IMGT TRBV, TRBD and TRBJ reference genes, with CDR3 defined following IMGT. Clonotypes above 0.1% frequency were classified as highly expanded clones. Shannon entropy was used to measure repertoire diversity, and the Gini coefficient was used to measure V-J evenness. A clonotype was considered public if more than one individual shared it. The public reads were run again by TCRdb, first through fastp at Q25 and then through MiXCR, and only productive beta chains were kept. Rows matching on CDR3 protein sequence are summarized as one entry with the most common DNA and genes. These V and J calls are TCRdb output, not the study's own analysis. A total of 650,000 to 700,000 distinct CDR3 sequences appear in this sample, around 30% of them only once. The ten largest make up 40% to 50% of the sample.

This clonotype was counted a few times. It lacks a known antigen. Base quality data are lacking; no much larger clone is found one base away. The clonotype was recovered from a female donor with Graves disease. This specimen was peripheral blood mononuclear cells (PBMCs), taken when the disease was refractory, from a patient treated with antithyroid drugs.

In nucleotide form, the sequence is TGTGCCAGCAGTTCCTTAGATACGAGGGGCTACGAGCAGTACTTC. This yields the protein CASSSLDTRGYEQYF. The V and J genes are TRBV6-2 or TRBV6-3 and TRBJ2-7; the D gene is perhaps TRBD1 or TRBD2, as each covers 5 bases. The CDR1 and CDR2 encoded by the germline V gene are MNHEY and SVGEGT. At the junction V is shortened by 4 bases and J by 3 bases, with 16 bases in between. From the cysteine up to the phenylalanine, the CDR3 has a length of 15 residues. The kept DNA is CDR3 alone, 45 bases in frame from the first base.